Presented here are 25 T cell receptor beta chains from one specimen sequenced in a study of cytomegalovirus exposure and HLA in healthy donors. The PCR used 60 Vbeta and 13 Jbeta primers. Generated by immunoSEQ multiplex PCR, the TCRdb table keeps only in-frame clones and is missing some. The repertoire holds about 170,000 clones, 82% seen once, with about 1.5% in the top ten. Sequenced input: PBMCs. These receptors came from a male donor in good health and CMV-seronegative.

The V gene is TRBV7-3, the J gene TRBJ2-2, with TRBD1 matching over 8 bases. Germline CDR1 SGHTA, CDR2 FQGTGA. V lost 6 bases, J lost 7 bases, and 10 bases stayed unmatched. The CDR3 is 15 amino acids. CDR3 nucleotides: TGTGCCAGCAGTGAACAGGGGGGTCTACACGGGGAGCTGTTTTTT. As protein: CASSEQGGLHGELFF. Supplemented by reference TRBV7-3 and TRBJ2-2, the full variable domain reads GAGVSQTPSNKVTEKGKYVELRCDPISGHTALYWYRQSLGQGPEFLIYFQGTGAADDSGLPNDRFFAVRPEGSVSTLKIQRTERGDSAVYLCASSEQGGLHGELFFGEGSRLTVL.

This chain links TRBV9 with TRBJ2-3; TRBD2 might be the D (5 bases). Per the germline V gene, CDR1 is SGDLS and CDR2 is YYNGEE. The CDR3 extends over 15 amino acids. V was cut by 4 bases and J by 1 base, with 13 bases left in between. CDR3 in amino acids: CASSYRGSGTDTQYF. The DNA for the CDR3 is TGTGCCAGCAGCTACCGGGGTAGCGGCACAGATACGCAGTATTTT.

The CDR3 DNA sequence: TGTGCCAGCAGCTTAGATTCAGCGGGAAGGAATGAGCAGTTCTTC. Protein sequence: CASSLDSAGRNEQFF. The chain carries TRBV11-3 and TRBJ2-1, with 7 bases identical to TRBD2. The CDR3 sequence is 15 residues long. CDR1 SGHNT and CDR2 YENEEA come from the germline V gene. Germline trimming cut 0 bases from V and 7 bases from J; bases unmatched to any gene: 6.

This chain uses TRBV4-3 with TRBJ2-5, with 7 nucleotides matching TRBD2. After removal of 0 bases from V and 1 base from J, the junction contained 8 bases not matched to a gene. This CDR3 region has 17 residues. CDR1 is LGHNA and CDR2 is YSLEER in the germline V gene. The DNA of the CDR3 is TGCGCCAGCAGCCAAGAGGCAGGGAGGGCCTTCCAAGAGACCCAGTACTTC. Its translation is CASSQEAGRAFQETQYF.

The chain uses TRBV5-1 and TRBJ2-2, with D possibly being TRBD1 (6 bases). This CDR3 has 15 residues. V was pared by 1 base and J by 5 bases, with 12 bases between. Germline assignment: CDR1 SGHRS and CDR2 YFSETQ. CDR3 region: CASSLYSQGTGELFF. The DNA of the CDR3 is TGCGCCAGCAGCTTGTATAGCCAGGGGACCGGGGAGCTGTTTTTT.

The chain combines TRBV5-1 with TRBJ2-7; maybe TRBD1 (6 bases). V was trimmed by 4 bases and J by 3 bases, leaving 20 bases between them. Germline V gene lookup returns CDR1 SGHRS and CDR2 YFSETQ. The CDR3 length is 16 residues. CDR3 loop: CASSPEVGATLYEQYF. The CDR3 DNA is TGCGCCAGCAGCCCCGAAGTGGGGGCGACCCTCTACGAGCAGTACTTC.

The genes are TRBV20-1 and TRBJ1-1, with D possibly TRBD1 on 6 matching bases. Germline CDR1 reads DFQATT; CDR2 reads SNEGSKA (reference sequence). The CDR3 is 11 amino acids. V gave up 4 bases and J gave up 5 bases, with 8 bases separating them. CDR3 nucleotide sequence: TGCAGTGCTAAGACAGGTACTGAAGCTTTCTTT. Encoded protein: CSAKTGTEAFF.

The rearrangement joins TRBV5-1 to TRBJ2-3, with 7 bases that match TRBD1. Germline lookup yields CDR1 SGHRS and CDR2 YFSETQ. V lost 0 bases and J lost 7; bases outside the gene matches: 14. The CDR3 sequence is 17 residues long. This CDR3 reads CASSLVGQGQKDHTQYF. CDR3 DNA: TGCGCCAGCAGCTTGGTTGGCCAGGGACAGAAGGATCATACGCAGTATTTT.

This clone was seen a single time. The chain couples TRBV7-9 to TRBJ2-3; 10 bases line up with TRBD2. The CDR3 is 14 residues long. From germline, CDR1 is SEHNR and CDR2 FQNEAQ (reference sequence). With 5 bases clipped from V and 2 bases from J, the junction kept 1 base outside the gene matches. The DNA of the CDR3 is TGTGCCAGCAGCAGCGGGAGGGCCACAGATACGCAGTATTTT. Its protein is CASSSGRATDTQYF.

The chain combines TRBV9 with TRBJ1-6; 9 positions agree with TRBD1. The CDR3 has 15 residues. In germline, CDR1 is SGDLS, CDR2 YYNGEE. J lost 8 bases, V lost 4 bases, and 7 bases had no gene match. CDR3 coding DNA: TGTGCCAGCAGCAGAGGACAGGGGATTGATTCACCCCTCCACTTT. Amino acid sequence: CASSRGQGIDSPLHF.

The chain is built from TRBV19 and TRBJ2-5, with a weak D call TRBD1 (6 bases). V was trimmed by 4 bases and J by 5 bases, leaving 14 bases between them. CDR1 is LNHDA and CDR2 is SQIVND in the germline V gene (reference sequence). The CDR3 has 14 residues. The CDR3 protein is CASSTNRVGETQYF. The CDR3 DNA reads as TGTGCCAGTAGTACAAACAGGGTTGGGGAGACCCAGTACTTC.

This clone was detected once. CDR3 coding DNA: TGTGCCAGCAGCCGGGCGGGGGGCTCCTACAATGAGCAGTTCTTC. It is translated as CASSRAGGSYNEQFF. The chain combines TRBV6-5 with TRBJ2-1; 8 nucleotides agree with TRBD2. Trimming removed 6 bases from V and 0 bases from J; junction bases left unmatched: 4. CDR3 size: 15 residues. Germline CDR1 and CDR2: MNHEY and SVGAGI.

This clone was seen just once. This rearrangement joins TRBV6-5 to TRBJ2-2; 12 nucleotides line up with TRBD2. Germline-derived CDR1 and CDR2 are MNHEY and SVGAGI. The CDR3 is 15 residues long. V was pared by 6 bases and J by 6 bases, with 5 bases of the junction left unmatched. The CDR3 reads CASRVASGGAGELFF. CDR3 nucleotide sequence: TGTGCCAGCAGAGTAGCTAGCGGGGGGGCCGGGGAGCTGTTTTTT.

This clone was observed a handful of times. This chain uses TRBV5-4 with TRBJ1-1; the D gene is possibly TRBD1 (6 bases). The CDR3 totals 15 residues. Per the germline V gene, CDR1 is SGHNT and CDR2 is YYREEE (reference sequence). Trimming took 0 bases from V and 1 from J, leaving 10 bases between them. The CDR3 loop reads CASSLVRDKNTEAFF. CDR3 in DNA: TGTGCCAGCAGCTTGGTCCGGGACAAGAACACTGAAGCTTTCTTT.

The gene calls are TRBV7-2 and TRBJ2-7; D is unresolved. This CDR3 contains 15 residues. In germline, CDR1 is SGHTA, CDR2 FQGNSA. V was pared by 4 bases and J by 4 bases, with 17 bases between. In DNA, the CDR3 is TGTGCCAGCAGCTGGTACGTCGGAGACGGATACGAGCAGTACTTC. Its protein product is CASSWYVGDGYEQYF.

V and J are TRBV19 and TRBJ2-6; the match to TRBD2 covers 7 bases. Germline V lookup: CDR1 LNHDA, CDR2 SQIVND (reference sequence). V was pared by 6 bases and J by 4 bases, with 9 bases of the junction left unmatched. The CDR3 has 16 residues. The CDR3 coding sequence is TGTGCCAGTAGGACCCCAGCGGGGACCGGGGCCAACGTCCTGACTTTC. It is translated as CASRTPAGTGANVLTF.

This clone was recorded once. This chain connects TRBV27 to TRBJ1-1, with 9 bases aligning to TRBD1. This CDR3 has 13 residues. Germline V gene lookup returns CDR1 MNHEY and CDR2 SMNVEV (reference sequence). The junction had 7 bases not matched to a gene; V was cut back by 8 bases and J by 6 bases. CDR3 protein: CASRPTGGSEAFF. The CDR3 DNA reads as TGTGCCAGCCGACCGACAGGGGGGTCTGAAGCTTTCTTT.

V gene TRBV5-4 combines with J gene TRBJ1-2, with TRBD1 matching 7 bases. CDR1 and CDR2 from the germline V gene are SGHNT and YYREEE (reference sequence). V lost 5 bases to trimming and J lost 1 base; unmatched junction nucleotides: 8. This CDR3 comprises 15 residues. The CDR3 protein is CASSHWDRINYGYTF. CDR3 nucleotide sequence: TGTGCCAGCAGTCATTGGGACAGAATTAACTATGGCTACACCTTC. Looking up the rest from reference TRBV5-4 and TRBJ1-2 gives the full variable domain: ETGVTQSPTHLIKTRGQQVTLRCSSQSGHNTVSWYQQALGQGPQFIFQYYREEENGRGNFPPRFSGLQFPNYSSELNVNALELDDSALYLCASSHWDRINYGYTFGSGTRLTVV.

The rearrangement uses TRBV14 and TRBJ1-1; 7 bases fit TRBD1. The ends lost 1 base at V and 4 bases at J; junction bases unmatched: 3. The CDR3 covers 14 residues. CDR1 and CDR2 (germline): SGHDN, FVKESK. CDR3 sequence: CASSQATGATEAFF. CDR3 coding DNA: TGTGCCAGCAGCCAAGCCACAGGGGCCACTGAAGCTTTCTTT. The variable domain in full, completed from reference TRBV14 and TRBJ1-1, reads EAGVTQFPSHSVIEKGQTVTLRCDPISGHDNLYWYRRVMGKEIKFLLHFVKESKQDESGMPNNRFLAERTGGTYSTLKVQPAELEDSGVYFCASSQATGATEAFFGQGTRLTVV.

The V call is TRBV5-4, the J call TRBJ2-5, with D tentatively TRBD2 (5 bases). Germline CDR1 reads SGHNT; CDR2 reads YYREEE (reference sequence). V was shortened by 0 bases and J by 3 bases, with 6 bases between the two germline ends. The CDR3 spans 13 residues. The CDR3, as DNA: TGTGCCAGCAGCTTGGTCGGGAAAGAGACCCAGTACTTC. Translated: CASSLVGKETQYF.

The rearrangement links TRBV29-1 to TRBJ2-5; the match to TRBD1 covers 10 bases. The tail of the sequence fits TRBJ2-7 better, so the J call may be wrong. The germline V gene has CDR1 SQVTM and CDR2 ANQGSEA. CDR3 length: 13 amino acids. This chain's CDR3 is CSALGQGGHEQYF. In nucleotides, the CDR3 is TGCAGCGCGCTAGGACAGGGGGGACACGAGCAGTACTTC.

CDR3 loop: CASSLVGQGGTYEQYF. DNA of the CDR3: TGTGCCAGCAGCTTAGTCGGACAGGGGGGAACCTACGAGCAGTACTTC. This chain links TRBV7-9 with TRBJ2-7; TRBD1 aligns across 10 bases. Germline V gene sequence: CDR1 SEHNR, CDR2 FQNEAQ (reference sequence). The CDR3 spans 16 residues. V lost 1 base to trimming and J lost 2 bases; unmatched junction nucleotides: 5.

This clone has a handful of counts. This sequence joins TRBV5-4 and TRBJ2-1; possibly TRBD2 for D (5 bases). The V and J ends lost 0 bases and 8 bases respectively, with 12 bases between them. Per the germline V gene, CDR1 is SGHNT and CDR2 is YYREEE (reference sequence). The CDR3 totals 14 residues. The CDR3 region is CASSLAVGSDEQFF. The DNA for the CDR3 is TGTGCCAGCAGCTTGGCTGTTGGGAGCGATGAGCAGTTCTTC.

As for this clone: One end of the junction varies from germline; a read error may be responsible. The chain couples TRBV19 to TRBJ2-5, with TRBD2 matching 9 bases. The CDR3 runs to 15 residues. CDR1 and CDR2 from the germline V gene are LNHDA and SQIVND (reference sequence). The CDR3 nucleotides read TGTGCCAGTAGTATGGTGCGGGGGGGCCAAGTGACCCAGTACTTC. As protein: CASSMVRGGQVTQYF.

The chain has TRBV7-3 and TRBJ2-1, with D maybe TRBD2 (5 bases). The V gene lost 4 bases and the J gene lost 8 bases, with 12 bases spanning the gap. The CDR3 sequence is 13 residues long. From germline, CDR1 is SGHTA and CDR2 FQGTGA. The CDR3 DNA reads TGTGCCAGCAGCTCCGCATCCGGGGATGAGCAGTTCTTC. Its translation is CASSSASGDEQFF.